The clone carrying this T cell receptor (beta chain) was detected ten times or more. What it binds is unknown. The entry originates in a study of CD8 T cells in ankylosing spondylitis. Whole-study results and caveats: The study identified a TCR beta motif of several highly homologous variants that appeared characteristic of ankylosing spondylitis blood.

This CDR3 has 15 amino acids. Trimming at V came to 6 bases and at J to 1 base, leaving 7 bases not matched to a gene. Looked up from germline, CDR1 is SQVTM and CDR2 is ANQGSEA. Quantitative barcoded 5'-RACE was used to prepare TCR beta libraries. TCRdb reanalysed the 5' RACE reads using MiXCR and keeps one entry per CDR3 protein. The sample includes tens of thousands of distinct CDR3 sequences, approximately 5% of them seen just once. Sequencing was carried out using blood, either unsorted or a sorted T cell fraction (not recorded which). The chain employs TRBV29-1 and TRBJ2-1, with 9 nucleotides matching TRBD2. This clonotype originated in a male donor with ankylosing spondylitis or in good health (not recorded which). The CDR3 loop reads CSVPRAGGSYNEQFF. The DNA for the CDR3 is TGCAGCGTACCTAGGGCGGGGGGGTCCTACAATGAGCAGTTCTTC.